Here is one TCR beta chain with its context. This record belongs to a study of blood T cell repertoires in COVID-19. TCRdb's copy holds only in-frame clones and misses some; the assay was immunoSEQ multiplex PCR. The repertoire holds 50,000 or so clones, 75% to 90% seen once, with around 53% in the top ten. Germline V lookup: CDR1 SGDLS, CDR2 YYNGEE. The V and J ends lost 3 bases and 1 base respectively, with 7 bases between them. The CDR3 contains 13 residues. The sequence came from a man in his sixties or seventies with acute or convalescent COVID-19. The chain recombines TRBV9 with TRBJ1-1, with unresolved D. The specimen sequenced was peripheral blood. Here the CDR3 reads CASSEQRNTEAFF. Here the CDR3 DNA reads TGTGCCAGCAGCGAACAGAGGAACACTGAAGCTTTCTTT.